The rows below give T cell receptor beta chains drawn from one sample of a study of T cell clonotyping in hematopoietic cell transplantation. Profiling relied on immunoSEQ multiplex PCR, and the TCRdb table lists in-frame clones only, not all of them. This sample yields tens of thousands of clones, of which 90% to 95% are seen a single time; around 1.6% belongs to the top ten. This material consisted of peripheral blood mononuclear cells, taken before stem cell transplant. The receptors were gathered from a man aged 40-50 years with chronic myeloid leukemia. Some clones in this sample may be carry-over from other donors' samples. The CDR3 runs from the conserved cysteine through the conserved F or W. Each record gives: J gene, V gene, D gene, clone size, CDR3 protein, CDR3 DNA. The D gene is left open where the match is weak. Clone size is not always given. Where it is, it says once, few, many or a class for expanded clones.

TRBJ2-3 TRBV7-3 TRBD2 . CASSLAGGADTQYF TGTGCCAGCTCACTAGCGGGGGGGGCAGATACGCAGTATTTT
TRBJ1-6 TRBV4-3 . . CASSQDGRFRNSPLHF TGCGCCAGCAGCCAAGACGGCCGGTTCCGTAATTCACCCCTCCACTTT
TRBJ2-5 TRBV7-2 . . CASSLDPQETQYF TGTGCCAGCAGCTTAGACCCACAAGAGACCCAGTACTTC
TRBJ2-1 TRBV5-4 . . CASSLVGPYNEQFF TGTGCCAGCAGCTTGGTGGGCCCCTACAATGAGCAGTTCTTC
TRBJ2-3 TRBV4-1 . . CASSQQGYSTDTQYF TGCGCCAGCAGCCAACAGGGGTATAGCACAGATACGCAGTATTTT
TRBJ2-3 TRBV13 TRBD2 . CASSLHGLAGGPTQYF TGTGCCAGCAGCTTGCACGGACTAGCGGGGGGGCCAACGCAGTATTTT
TRBJ2-4 TRBV7-9 . few CAGQEGLGNIQYF TGTGCCGGACAGGAGGGGCTTGGAAACATTCAGTACTTC
TRBJ2-1 TRBV9 TRBD1 . CASSGRDSIVNYNEQFF TGTGCCAGCAGCGGTCGGGACAGTATTGTCAACTACAATGAGCAGTTCTTC
TRBJ2-1 TRBV2 . . CASSEDEQFF TGTGCCAGCAGTGAGGATGAGCAGTTCTTC
TRBJ2-5 TRBV10-2 TRBD2 . CATDRGGDRETQYF TGCGCCACCGATCGGGGGGGCGACAGGGAGACCCAGTACTTC
TRBJ2-3 TRBV7-9 . once CASSLVGVTNTQYF TGTGCCAGCAGCTTAGTCGGGGTCACGAATACGCAGTATTTT
TRBJ1-1 TRBV2 . . CASSYIVGNTEAFF TGTGCCAGCAGTTATATAGTGGGGAACACTGAAGCTTTCTTT
TRBJ2-5 TRBV7-2 . . CASSRTSSGEETQYF TGTGCCAGCAGCCGCACAAGTTCCGGGGAAGAGACCCAGTACTTC
TRBJ2-7 TRBV7-6 TRBD2 . CASSFSGGPSYEQYF TGTGCCAGCAGCTTTAGCGGGGGGCCCTCCTACGAGCAGTACTTC
TRBJ2-3 TRBV5-1 . . CASSLALASDTQYF TGCGCCAGCAGCTTGGCCCTGGCCTCAGATACGCAGTATTTT
TRBJ1-2 TRBV4-1 TRBD1 . CASSGQALNYGYTF TGCGCCAGCAGCGGACAGGCCCTTAACTATGGCTACACCTTC
TRBJ2-1 TRBV5-1 TRBD2 . CATGPGTSGPVGEQFF TGCGCCACCGGTCCCGGGACTAGCGGGCCGGTCGGGGAGCAGTTCTTC
TRBJ2-6 TRBV28 . . CASGEGSRANVLTF TGTGCCAGCGGAGAGGGAAGTAGGGCCAACGTCCTGACTTTC
TRBJ2-5 TRBV27 TRBD2 . CASSPGLAETQYF TGTGCCAGCAGTCCGGGACTAGCAGAGACCCAGTACTTC
TRBJ1-2 TRBV19 TRBD1 . CASSMGTGGNGYTF TGTGCCAGTAGTATGGGGACAGGGGGGAATGGCTACACCTTC
TRBJ1-2 TRBV4-1 . . CASSHSGILNYGYTF TGCGCCAGCAGCCACTCAGGGATCTTAAACTATGGCTACACCTTC
TRBJ1-2 TRBV6-6 . . CATHHRVSFNYGYTF TGTGCCACTCATCACAGGGTCTCTTTTAACTATGGCTACACCTTC
TRBJ2-5 TRBV6-5 . . CASRAVTTQETQYF TGTGCCAGCAGAGCAGTGACGACCCAAGAGACCCAGTACTTC
TRBJ1-5 TRBV11-2 . . CASSLGVGQPQHF TGTGCCAGCAGCTTAGGGGTCGGTCAGCCCCAGCATTTT
TRBJ2-6 TRBV4-3 . . CASSQLGGGANVLTF TGCGCCAGCAGCCAACTAGGAGGAGGGGCCAACGTCCTGACTTTC
TRBJ2-5 TRBV29-1 . . CSVEEGGETQYF TGCAGCGTGGAGGAGGGGGGGGAGACCCAGTACTTC
TRBJ1-1 TRBV30 TRBD1 . CAWGGTGFPEAFF TGTGCCTGGGGGGGGACAGGGTTCCCTGAAGCTTTCTTT
TRBJ1-2 TRBV30 . . CAWSAGLDYGYTF TGTGCCTGGAGTGCGGGGCTGGACTATGGCTACACCTTC
TRBJ1-4 TRBV25-1 TRBD1 . CASSDDRDSATNEKLFF TGTGCCAGCAGTGATGACCGGGACAGCGCAACTAATGAAAAACTGTTTTTT
TRBJ1-1 TRBV5-4 . . CASSFMGGDTEAFF TGTGCCAGCAGCTTCATGGGAGGAGACACTGAAGCTTTCTTT
TRBJ1-1 TRBV30 . once CAWSVQGDTEAFF TGTGCCTGGAGTGTCCAGGGAGACACTGAAGCTTTCTTT
TRBJ2-1 TRBV2 TRBD1 . CASKLGQHNEQFF TGTGCCAGCAAACTGGGACAGCACAATGAGCAGTTCTTC
TRBJ2-7 TRBV19 . . CASGWDEQYF TGTGCCAGTGGGTGGGACGAGCAGTACTTC
TRBJ2-2 TRBV5-1 TRBD2 . CASSLVASGGTGELFF TGCGCCAGCAGCTTGGTCGCTAGCGGGGGGACCGGGGAGCTGTTTTTT
TRBJ2-5 TRBV19 . . CASSVTWEETQYF TGTGCCAGTAGTGTGACGTGGGAGGAGACCCAGTACTTC
TRBJ2-5 TRBV27 . . CASSWVRGETQYF TGTGCCAGCAGTTGGGTTCGGGGGGAGACCCAGTACTTC
TRBJ1-1 TRBV5-6 TRBD1 . CASSLEGDRGEAFF TGTGCCAGCAGCTTGGAAGGGGACAGGGGGGAAGCTTTCTTT
TRBJ2-7 TRBV30 . . CAWSVRQNPYEQYF TGTGCCTGGAGTGTACGGCAGAACCCCTACGAGCAGTACTTC
TRBJ2-7 TRBV28 . . CASSDSYEQYF TGTGCCAGCAGTGACTCCTACGAGCAGTACTTC
TRBJ2-7 TRBV6-5 . . CASSLKGEQYF TGTGCCAGCAGTCTAAAGGGCGAGCAGTACTTC
TRBJ1-5 TRBV5-1 . . CASSLEAGENQPQHF TGCGCCAGCAGCTTGGAGGCGGGGGAAAATCAGCCCCAGCATTTT
TRBJ2-7 TRBV19 . once CASSNALSSYEQYF TGTGCCAGTAGCAACGCGTTGAGCTCCTACGAGCAGTACTTC
TRBJ1-2 TRBV6-5 . once CASSYSITGTYGYTF TGTGCCAGCAGTTACTCTATAACGGGAACCTATGGCTACACCTTC
TRBJ2-7 TRBV29-1 . . CSVGGLRNEQYF TGCAGCGTGGGGGGGCTGAGGAACGAGCAGTACTTC
TRBJ2-7 TRBV30 . . CAWTRSSTTPYEQYF TGTGCCTGGACAAGGTCCTCAACGACCCCCTACGAGCAGTACTTC
TRBJ1-5 TRBV6-6 . . CASGRGQNQPQHF TGTGCCAGCGGGAGAGGGCAAAATCAGCCCCAGCATTTT
TRBJ1-6 TRBV5-1 TRBD1 . CASRPDRDSPLHF TGCGCCAGCAGACCCGACAGGGACTCACCCCTCCACTTT
TRBJ1-4 TRBV9 . . CASSVENGGGTNEKLFF TGTGCCAGCAGCGTAGAGAACGGGGGAGGCACTAATGAAAAACTGTTTTTT
TRBJ2-7 TRBV4-1 . . CASSHPYRTNEQYF TGCGCCAGCAGCCATCCATACCGAACGAACGAGCAGTACTTC
TRBJ2-7 TRBV27 . . CASSSPGHTYEQYF TGTGCCAGCAGTTCTCCGGGACACACCTACGAGCAGTACTTC